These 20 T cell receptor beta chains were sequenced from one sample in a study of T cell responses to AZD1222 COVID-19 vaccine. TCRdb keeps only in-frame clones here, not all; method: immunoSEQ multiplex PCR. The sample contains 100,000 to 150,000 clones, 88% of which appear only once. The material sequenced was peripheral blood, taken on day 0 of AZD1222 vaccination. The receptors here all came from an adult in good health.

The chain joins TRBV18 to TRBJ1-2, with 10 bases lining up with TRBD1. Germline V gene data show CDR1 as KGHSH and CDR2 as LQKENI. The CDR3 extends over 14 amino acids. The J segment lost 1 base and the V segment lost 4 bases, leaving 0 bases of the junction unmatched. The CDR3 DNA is TGTGCCAGCTCACGGGACAGGGGTAACTATGGCTACACCTTC. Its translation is CASSRDRGNYGYTF.

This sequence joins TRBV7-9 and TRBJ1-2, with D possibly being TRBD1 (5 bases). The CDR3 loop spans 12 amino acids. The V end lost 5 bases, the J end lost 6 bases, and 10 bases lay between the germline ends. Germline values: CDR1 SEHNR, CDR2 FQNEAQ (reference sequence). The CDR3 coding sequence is TGTGCCAGCAGCCCCCAGGGTAATGGCTACACCTTC. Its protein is CASSPQGNGYTF.

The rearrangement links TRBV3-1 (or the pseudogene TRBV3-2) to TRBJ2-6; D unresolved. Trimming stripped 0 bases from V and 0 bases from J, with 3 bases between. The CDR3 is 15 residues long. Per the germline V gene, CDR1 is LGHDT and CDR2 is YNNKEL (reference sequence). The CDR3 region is CASSQDSSGANVLTF. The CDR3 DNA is TGTGCCAGCAGCCAAGACAGCTCTGGGGCCAACGTCCTGACTTTC.

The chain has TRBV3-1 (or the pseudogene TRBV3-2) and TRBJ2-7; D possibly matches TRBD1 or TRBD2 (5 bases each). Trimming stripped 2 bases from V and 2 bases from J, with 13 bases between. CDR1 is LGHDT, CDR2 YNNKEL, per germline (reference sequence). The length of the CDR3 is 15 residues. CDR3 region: CASSQQGRGPYEQYF. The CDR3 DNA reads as TGTGCCAGCAGCCAACAGGGACGGGGACCCTACGAGCAGTACTTC.

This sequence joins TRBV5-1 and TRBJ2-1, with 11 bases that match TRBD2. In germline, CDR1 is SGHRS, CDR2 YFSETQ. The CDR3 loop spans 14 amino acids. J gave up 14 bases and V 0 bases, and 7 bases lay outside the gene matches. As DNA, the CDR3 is TGCGCCAGCAGCTTGGATGGTAGCGGGGGGGCCAAGTTCTTC. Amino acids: CASSLDGSGGAKFF.

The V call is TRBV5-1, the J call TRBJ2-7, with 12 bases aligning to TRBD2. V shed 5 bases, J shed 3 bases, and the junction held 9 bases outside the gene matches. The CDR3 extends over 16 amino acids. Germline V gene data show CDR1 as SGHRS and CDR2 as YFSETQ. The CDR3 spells CASSPRTSGMGYEQYF. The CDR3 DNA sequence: TGCGCCAGCAGTCCGCGGACTAGCGGGATGGGCTACGAGCAGTACTTC.

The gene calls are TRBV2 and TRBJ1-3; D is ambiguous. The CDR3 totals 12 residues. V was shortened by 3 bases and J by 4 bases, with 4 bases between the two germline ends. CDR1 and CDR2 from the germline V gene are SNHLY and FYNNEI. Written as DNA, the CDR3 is TGTGCCAGCAGTGAGGAAGGAAACACCATATATTTT. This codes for CASSEEGNTIYF.

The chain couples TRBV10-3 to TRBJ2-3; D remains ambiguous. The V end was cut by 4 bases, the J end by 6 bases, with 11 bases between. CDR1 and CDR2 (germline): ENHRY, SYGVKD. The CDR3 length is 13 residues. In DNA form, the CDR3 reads TGTGCCATCAGTGGGCTTTACTCGGATACGCAGTATTTT. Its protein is CAISGLYSDTQYF.

CDR3 in DNA: TGTGCCAGCAGCTTCAGGGAGGTCCGAAATGAGCAGTTCTTC. Amino acids: CASSFREVRNEQFF. The chain combines TRBV5-4 with TRBJ2-1; TRBD2 is a possible D gene (6 bases). V was cut by 2 bases and J by 7 bases, with 13 bases left in between. Germline loops: CDR1 SGHNT, CDR2 YYREEE (reference sequence). This CDR3 comprises 14 residues.

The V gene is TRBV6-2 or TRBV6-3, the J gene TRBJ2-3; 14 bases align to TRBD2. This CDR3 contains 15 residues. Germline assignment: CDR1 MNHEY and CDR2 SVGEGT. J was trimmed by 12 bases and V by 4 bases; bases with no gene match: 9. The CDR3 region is CASSSGTSGSPIQYF. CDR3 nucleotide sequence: TGTGCCAGCAGTTCCGGGACTAGCGGGAGCCCCATCCAGTATTTT.

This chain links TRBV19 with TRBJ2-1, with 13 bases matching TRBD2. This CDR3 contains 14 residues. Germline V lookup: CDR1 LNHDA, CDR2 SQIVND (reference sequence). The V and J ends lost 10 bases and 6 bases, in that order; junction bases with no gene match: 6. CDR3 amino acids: CATRTSGSLNEQFF. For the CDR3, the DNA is TGTGCCACCCGGACTAGCGGGAGCCTCAATGAGCAGTTCTTC.

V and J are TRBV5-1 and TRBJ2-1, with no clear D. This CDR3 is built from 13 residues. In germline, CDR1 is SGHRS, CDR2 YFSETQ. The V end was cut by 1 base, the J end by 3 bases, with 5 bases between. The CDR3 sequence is CASSLSYYNEQFF. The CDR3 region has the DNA TGCGCCAGCAGCTTGAGCTACTACAATGAGCAGTTCTTC.

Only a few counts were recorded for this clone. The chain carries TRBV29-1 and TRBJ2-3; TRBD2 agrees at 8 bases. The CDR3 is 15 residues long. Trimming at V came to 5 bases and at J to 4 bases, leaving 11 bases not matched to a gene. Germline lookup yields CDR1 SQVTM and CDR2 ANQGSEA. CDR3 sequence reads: CSVRGREGDSDTQYF. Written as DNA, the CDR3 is TGCAGCGTTCGGGGCCGGGAGGGAGATTCAGATACGCAGTATTTT.

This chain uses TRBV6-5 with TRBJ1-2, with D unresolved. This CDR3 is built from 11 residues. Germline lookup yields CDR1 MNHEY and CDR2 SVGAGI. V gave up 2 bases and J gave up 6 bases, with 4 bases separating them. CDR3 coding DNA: TGTGCCAGCAGTTACGAGCATGGCTACACCTTC. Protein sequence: CASSYEHGYTF.

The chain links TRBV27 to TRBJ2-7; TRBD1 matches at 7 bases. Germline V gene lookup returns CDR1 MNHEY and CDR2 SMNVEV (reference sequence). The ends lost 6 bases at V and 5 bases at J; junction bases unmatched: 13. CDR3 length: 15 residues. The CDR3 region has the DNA TGTGCCAGCAGCCCGATATACAGGGGTGTCCACGAGCAGTACTTC. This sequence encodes CASSPIYRGVHEQYF.

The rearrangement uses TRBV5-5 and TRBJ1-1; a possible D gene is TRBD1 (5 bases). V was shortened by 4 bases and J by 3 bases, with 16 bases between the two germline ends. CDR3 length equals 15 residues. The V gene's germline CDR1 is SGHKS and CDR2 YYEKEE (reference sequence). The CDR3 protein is CASSPLQGSDTEAFF. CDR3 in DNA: TGTGCCAGCAGCCCCCTGCAGGGTTCCGACACTGAAGCTTTCTTT.

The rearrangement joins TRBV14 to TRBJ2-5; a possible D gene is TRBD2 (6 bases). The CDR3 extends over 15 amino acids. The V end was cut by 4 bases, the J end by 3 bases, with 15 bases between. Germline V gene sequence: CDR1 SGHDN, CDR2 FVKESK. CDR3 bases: TGTGCCAGCAGCCGGGGACTTTTTACCGAAGAGACCCAGTACTTC. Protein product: CASSRGLFTEETQYF.

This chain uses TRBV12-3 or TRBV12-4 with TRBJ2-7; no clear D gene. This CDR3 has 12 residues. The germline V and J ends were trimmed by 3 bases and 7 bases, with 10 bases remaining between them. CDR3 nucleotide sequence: TGTGCCAGCAGTTTTTTCCAAGTGGAGCAGTACTTC. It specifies CASSFFQVEQYF.

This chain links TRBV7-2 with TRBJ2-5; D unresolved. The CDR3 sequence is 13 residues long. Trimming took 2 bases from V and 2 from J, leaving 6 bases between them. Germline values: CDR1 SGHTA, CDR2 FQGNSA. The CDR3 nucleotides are TGTGCCAGCAGCTTATCCCGGCAAGAGACCCAGTACTTC. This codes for CASSLSRQETQYF.

CDR3 residues: CASSFQQGEVGELFF. In DNA, the CDR3 is TGTGCCAGCAGTTTTCAACAGGGAGAGGTCGGGGAGCTGTTTTTT. This chain joins TRBV28 and TRBJ2-2; perhaps TRBD1 as D (6 bases). Germline lookup yields CDR1 MDHEN and CDR2 SYDVKM. V was cut by 3 bases and J by 7 bases, with 15 bases left in between. The CDR3 totals 15 residues.